This T cell receptor beta chain was sequenced during a study of OX40 agonist ivuxolimab in advanced cancers. General study points: Clonal expansion was seen in CD4+ and CD8+ blood T cells by week 6 at 0.1 to 3.0 mg/kg.

Assay: immunoSEQ multiplex PCR; the TCRdb copy retains only in-frame clones and omits some. The profile covers roughly 80,000 clones, with around four fifths appearing a single time and more than 6% taken by the ten largest. CDR3 length equals 15 residues. V lost 2 bases to trimming and J lost 8 bases; unmatched junction nucleotides: 9. The germline V gene has CDR1 MDHEN and CDR2 SYDVKM. Of note for this clone: Antigen: not known.

The sequences come from CD4+ or CD8+ T cells sorted from blood, collected in a trial of the OX40 agonist ivuxolimab. J is TRBJ1-2 and V is TRBV28, with 9 nucleotides matching TRBD1. The sequence derives from an adult with an advanced solid tumor such as melanoma, head and neck, liver or kidney cancer. CDR3 in amino acids: CASSLPYGQGIGYTF. CDR3 bases: TGTGCCAGCAGTTTACCTTATGGACAGGGGATCGGCTACACCTTC.